These 21 T cell receptor beta chains came from one sample sequenced in a study of blood T cell repertoires in COVID-19 (dated by TCRdb to the early 2020s). Library construction relied on the immunoSEQ multiplex PCR assay. TCRdb re-hosts the immuneACCESS table, in-frame sequences only. Its copies lack some clones; in the studies checked, an unresolved V gene accounts for under half of them, and the cause for the rest is not known. Counted in this sample were about 270,000 clones; about 90% of them appeared once. The ten largest clones represent over 4% of the sample. The sample taken for sequencing was PBMCs or T cells enriched from blood (not recorded which). All receptors come from a woman aged 25 to 39 with acute COVID-19.

The sample holds one count of this clone. This rearrangement joins TRBV28 to TRBJ2-1; the D gene is possibly TRBD1 (5 bases). This CDR3 is built from 13 residues. Germline V gene data show CDR1 as MDHEN and CDR2 as SYDVKM. V lost 4 bases and J 10 bases, leaving 14 bases between the germline ends. CDR3 sequence: CASSSIAPGEQFF. The CDR3 region has the DNA TGTGCCAGCAGTTCCATAGCCCCAGGGGAGCAGTTCTTC.

The chain has TRBV11-2 and TRBJ2-5; D remains ambiguous. This CDR3 comprises 18 residues. Trimming shortened V by 0 bases and J by 1 base, and 18 bases separated the two germline ends. CDR1 SGHAT and CDR2 FQNNGV come from the germline V gene. CDR3 nucleotides: TGTGCCAGCAGCTTAGATTGGGTGTATCCTTGGAGCCAAGAGACCCAGTACTTC. Amino acid sequence: CASSLDWVYPWSQETQYF.

V is TRBV7-6 and J is TRBJ2-1; D might be TRBD1 (6 bases). V lost 0 bases, J lost 4 bases, and 7 bases lay in between. CDR3 length: 14 amino acids. CDR1 is SGHVS and CDR2 is FNYEAQ in the germline V gene. DNA of the CDR3: TGTGCCAGCAGCTTAGCCGGACAGTACAATGAGCAGTTCTTC. The encoded protein is CASSLAGQYNEQFF. Together with reference TRBV7-6 and TRBJ2-1, the CDR3 gives the full variable domain: GAGVSQSPRYKVTKRGQDVALRCDPISGHVSLYWYRQALGQGPEFLTYFNYEAQQDKSGLPNDRFSAERPEGSISTLTIQRTEQRDSAMYRCASSLAGQYNEQFFGPGTRLTVL.

This clone was observed once. The rearrangement joins TRBV30 to TRBJ2-7, with TRBD1 identical over 8 bases. The CDR3 has 13 amino acids. Germline CDR1 is GTSNPN and CDR2 is SVGIG (reference sequence). The junction had 9 bases not matched to a gene; V was cut back by 4 bases and J by 7 bases. CDR3 DNA: TGTGCCTGGATCCCGCAGGGGGCTCGGGAGCAGTACTTC. This gives the protein CAWIPQGAREQYF. Looking up the rest from reference TRBV30 and TRBJ2-7 gives the full variable domain: SQTIHQWPATLVQPVGSPLSLECTVEGTSNPNLYWYRQAAGRGLQLLFYSVGIGQISSEVPQNLSASRPQDRQFILSSKKLLLSDSGFYLCAWIPQGAREQYFGPGTRLTVT.

The chain combines TRBV28 with TRBJ1-6; a weak D match, TRBD1 (5 bases). Trimming removed 7 bases at V and 6 bases at J, with 22 bases between. Germline V lookup: CDR1 MDHEN, CDR2 SYDVKM. This CDR3 is 17 amino acids long. CDR3: CASTFGMGRGGNSPLHF. The CDR3 bases are TGTGCCAGCACCTTTGGTATGGGGAGGGGAGGTAATTCACCCCTCCACTTT.

The chain recombines TRBV7-9 with TRBJ2-7, with D perhaps matching TRBD2 (5 bases). Germline CDR1 reads SEHNR; CDR2 reads FQNEAQ (reference sequence). The CDR3 contains 13 residues. V lost 2 bases and J 2 bases, leaving 7 bases between the germline ends. CDR3 sequence: CASSLNGAYEQYF. The CDR3 DNA is TGTGCCAGCAGCTTAAACGGGGCCTACGAGCAGTACTTC. Together with reference TRBV7-9 and TRBJ2-7, the CDR3 gives the full variable domain: DTGVSQNPRHKITKRGQNVTFRCDPISEHNRLYWYRQTLGQGPEFLTYFQNEAQLEKSRLLSDRFSAERPKGSFSTLEIQRTEQGDSAMYLCASSLNGAYEQYFGPGTRLTVT.

The CDR3 region has the DNA TGTGCCAGCAGCTTCCAGTCGTATGAGGCCTCGGGTTATACGCAGTATTTT. It codes for CASSFQSYEASGYTQYF. V and J are TRBV7-2 and TRBJ2-3; D is unresolved. CDR1 and CDR2 (germline): SGHTA, FQGNSA. The V gene lost 3 bases and the J gene lost 7 bases, with 23 bases spanning the gap. This CDR3 is 17 amino acids long.

The chain has TRBV28 and TRBJ2-5; TRBD2 matches at 9 bases. Germline V CDR1 and CDR2: MDHEN, SYDVKM. This CDR3 comprises 17 residues. J lost 0 bases, V lost 4 bases, and 9 bases had no gene match. The DNA of the CDR3 is TGTGCCAGCAGTTCACCCCGACTAGCGGATTACCAAGAGACCCAGTACTTC. Translating it yields CASSSPRLADYQETQYF.

The chain is built from TRBV19 and TRBJ2-1; the D gene is possibly TRBD1 (5 bases). Germline lookup yields CDR1 LNHDA and CDR2 SQIVND (reference sequence). V lost 0 bases and J lost 12, with 18 bases in between. CDR3 length: 15 amino acids. The CDR3 region is CASSIDGAPSERQFF. The CDR3 coding sequence is TGTGCCAGTAGTATAGATGGGGCCCCTAGTGAAAGGCAGTTCTTC.

The rearrangement joins TRBV4-1 to TRBJ2-3, with 10 bases matching TRBD1. The J segment lost 3 bases and the V segment lost 4 bases, leaving 4 bases of the junction unmatched. This CDR3 is 15 amino acids long. CDR1 MGHRA and CDR2 YSYEKL come from the germline V gene. CDR3 loop: CASSPGQGETDTQYF. As DNA, the CDR3 is TGCGCCAGCAGCCCCGGACAGGGGGAGACAGATACGCAGTATTTT.

In its sample, this clone was seen a few times. The V call is TRBV24-1, the J call TRBJ2-1; tentative D call: TRBD1 (5 bases). The CDR3 is made up of 15 amino acids. V dropped 5 bases and J dropped 8 bases, with 18 bases sitting between them. CDR1 is KGHDR and CDR2 is SFDVKD in the germline V gene. This CDR3 is CATSANRGMVDEQFF. CDR3 in DNA: TGTGCCACCAGTGCCAATAGGGGAATGGTCGATGAGCAGTTCTTC.

The chain links TRBV6-4 to TRBJ1-1, with a tentative D call TRBD1 (6 bases). Germline V lookup: CDR1 MRHNA, CDR2 SNTAGT. Trimming stripped 7 bases from V and 4 bases from J, with 16 bases between. CDR3 size: 14 residues. CDR3 DNA: TGTGCCAGCAAAGAACAGGGATTGGGCACTGAAGCTTTCTTT. This translates into CASKEQGLGTEAFF.

The chain carries TRBV30 and TRBJ2-2, with D possibly being TRBD1 (6 bases). The CDR3 runs 14 residues. CDR1 and CDR2 from the germline V gene are GTSNPN and SVGIG (reference sequence). The V end was cut by 5 bases, the J end by 1 base, with 11 bases between. The chain's CDR3 is CAWGLRGNTGELFF. Written as DNA, the CDR3 is TGTGCCTGGGGGCTCAGGGGGAACACCGGGGAGCTGTTTTTT.

The rearrangement links TRBV18 to TRBJ2-1; 10 bases agree with TRBD2. V gave up 3 bases and J gave up 0 bases; unmatched junction bases: 11. The germline V gene has CDR1 KGHSH and CDR2 LQKENI. CDR3 size: 19 residues. This CDR3 reads CASSPQTGTSAGSYNEQFF. DNA of the CDR3: TGTGCCAGCTCACCTCAAACCGGGACTAGCGCCGGCTCCTACAATGAGCAGTTCTTC.

This rearrangement joins TRBV30 to TRBJ2-5; 11 nucleotides agree with TRBD2. This CDR3 spans 15 amino acids. V gave up 4 bases and J gave up 2 bases; unmatched junction bases: 6. Per germline, CDR1 GTSNPN and CDR2 SVGIG (reference sequence). This CDR3 is CAWTLAGGRQETQYF. The CDR3 DNA sequence: TGTGCCTGGACCCTAGCGGGAGGTCGACAAGAGACCCAGTACTTC.

The rearrangement joins TRBV28 to TRBJ2-3; TRBD2 matches 12 bases. The CDR3 runs 13 residues. Trimming took 8 bases from V and 3 from J; bases not matched to a gene: 0. CDR1 and CDR2 from the germline V gene are MDHEN and SYDVKM. The CDR3 sequence: CASGTSGTDTQYF. In DNA, the CDR3 is TGTGCCAGCGGGACTAGCGGGACAGATACGCAGTATTTT.

The V call is TRBV28, the J call TRBJ2-5, with a weak D call TRBD1 (6 bases). Trimming shortened V by 6 bases and J by 4 bases, and 9 bases separated the two germline ends. The CDR3 loop spans 12 amino acids. The V gene's germline CDR1 is MDHEN and CDR2 SYDVKM. CDR3 coding DNA: TGTGCCAGCAGCTTGGACAGAGAGACCCAGTACTTC. This codes for CASSLDRETQYF.

V usage is TRBV7-9 and J usage is TRBJ2-7; 11 bases map to TRBD2. The V and J ends lost 5 bases and 0 bases, in that order; junction bases with no gene match: 3. The CDR3 runs to 15 residues. Per germline, CDR1 SEHNR and CDR2 FQNEAQ (reference sequence). CDR3 sequence: CASSPGTSGSYEQYF. The DNA for the CDR3 is TGTGCCAGCAGCCCCGGGACTAGCGGCTCCTACGAGCAGTACTTC. The full variable domain, completed using reference TRBV7-9 and TRBJ2-7, is DTGVSQNPRHKITKRGQNVTFRCDPISEHNRLYWYRQTLGQGPEFLTYFQNEAQLEKSRLLSDRFSAERPKGSFSTLEIQRTEQGDSAMYLCASSPGTSGSYEQYFGPGTRLTVT.

The rearrangement joins TRBV7-9 to TRBJ2-1, with TRBD2 identical over 8 bases. CDR3 length: 15 amino acids. In germline, CDR1 is SEHNR, CDR2 FQNEAQ (reference sequence). V shed 5 bases, J shed 4 bases, and the junction held 7 bases outside the gene matches. CDR3 residues: CASSRTSGDYNEQFF. CDR3 sequence (DNA): TGTGCCAGCAGCCGCACTAGCGGAGATTACAATGAGCAGTTCTTC. The full variable domain, rest sourced from reference TRBV7-9 and TRBJ2-1, is DTGVSQNPRHKITKRGQNVTFRCDPISEHNRLYWYRQTLGQGPEFLTYFQNEAQLEKSRLLSDRFSAERPKGSFSTLEIQRTEQGDSAMYLCASSRTSGDYNEQFFGPGTRLTVL.

V usage is TRBV5-3 and J usage is TRBJ2-1; D may be TRBD2 (6 bases). TRBV5-3 is an open reading frame, and its role is uncertain. The V and J ends lost 4 bases and 3 bases respectively, with 17 bases between them. CDR3 size: 16 residues. The CDR3 sequence: CARSPPERVNYNEQFF. CDR3 bases: TGTGCCAGAAGCCCCCCCGAGCGGGTAAACTACAATGAGCAGTTCTTC.

The rearrangement links TRBV6-2 or TRBV6-3 to TRBJ2-3; D not resolved. V shed 6 bases and J shed 2 bases, with 18 bases lying between them. The CDR3 covers 16 residues. From germline, CDR1 is MNHEY and CDR2 SVGEGT. CDR3 amino acids: CASSPQWSPSTDTQYF. The CDR3 nucleotides are TGTGCCAGCAGCCCCCAGTGGTCCCCTTCCACAGATACGCAGTATTTT.